There are a few counts of the clone carrying this T cell receptor (beta chain). Its antigen is currently unknown. Germline is not matched at one junction end, which may reflect a read error. The read halts 3 residues ahead of the CDR3 end, with the missing end drawn from the germline J gene. There are 14 residues in the CDR3. Germline V lookup: CDR1 SEHNR, CDR2 FQNEAQ (reference sequence). Heparinized whole blood, 5 to 8 ml, came from each donor. The record originates from a study of T cell clonality in common variable immunodeficiency. Measured with immunoSEQ multiplex PCR; TCRdb has only the in-frame clones, and not every one. The data show around 57,000 clones, with none appearing a single time. The study, taken as a whole, reports: CVID subjects shared fewer TCRbeta clones than healthy controls did. CVID subjects showed higher TCRbeta clonality than healthy controls. Links between repertoire features and CVID complications were heterogeneity-limited.

The J gene is TRBJ2-2, the V gene TRBV7-9; 9 bases align to TRBD1. Sequencing input: peripheral blood mononuclear cells. The clonotype was recovered from a person aged 18-70 years in good health. The sequenced part of the CDR3 DNA is TGTGCCAGCAGCCGGGACAGGGACACCGGGGGG. This encodes CASSRDRDTGG. The complete CDR3 reads CASSRDRDTGGLFF.